The 7 T cell receptor beta chains below all came from one sample that was sequenced in a study of cytomegalovirus exposure and HLA in healthy donors. 13 Jbeta primers and 60 Vbeta primers were used for the PCR. The table came from immunoSEQ multiplex PCR; TCRdb's copy has only in-frame clones and leaves some out. This sample has 60,000 to 70,000 clones, with just under 80% found just once. The material sequenced was PBMCs. The receptors shown here come from a man aged 40-49 years in good health and CMV-seronegative.

The chain employs TRBV11-2 and TRBJ1-1; D perhaps matches TRBD1 (5 bases). CDR1 is SGHAT and CDR2 is FQNNGV in the germline V gene. The CDR3 consists of 15 residues. The V end lost 0 bases, the J end lost 10 bases, and 18 bases lay between the germline ends. CDR3: CASSLEREGYGSAFF. The CDR3 DNA follows: TGTGCCAGCAGCTTAGAGAGGGAGGGGTACGGATCAGCTTTCTTT.

This sequence joins TRBV21-1 and TRBJ2-1; TRBD2 was called by the table and not checked on the DNA. TRBV21-1 is noted as a pseudogene. This CDR3 spans 17 amino acids. This CDR3 is CASSKDYREGAYNEQFF. The CDR3 DNA follows: TGTGCCAGCAGCAAAGACTACCGGGAGGGGGCCTACAATGAGCAGTTCTTC.

The rearrangement joins TRBV14 to TRBJ2-3, with TRBD1 as a possible D gene (5 bases). Trimming took 3 bases from V and 2 from J, leaving 15 bases between them. This CDR3 comprises 16 residues. Germline V gene data show CDR1 as SGHDN and CDR2 as FVKESK. The CDR3 sequence: CASSHLQASPTDTQYF. The CDR3 bases are TGTGCCAGCAGCCATTTACAGGCCTCCCCCACAGATACGCAGTATTTT.

The gene calls are TRBV15 and TRBJ2-7; D is possibly TRBD2 (5 bases). Germline assignment: CDR1 LNHNV and CDR2 YYDKDF (reference sequence). This CDR3 is 19 amino acids long. Deletions cut 7 bases from V and 2 bases from J, with 30 bases between. The CDR3 sequence: CATTKETFESEPGTYEQYF. As DNA, the CDR3 is TGTGCCACCACCAAGGAAACCTTTGAGTCGGAACCCGGGACCTACGAGCAGTACTTC.

This chain connects TRBV5-1 to TRBJ2-2; D ambiguous. V dropped 4 bases and J dropped 3 bases, with 16 bases sitting between them. Germline lookup yields CDR1 SGHRS and CDR2 YFSETQ. This CDR3 contains 16 residues. CDR3 nucleotide sequence: TGCGCCAGCAGCCCCGGTAGCTTTAGAGACACCGGGGAGCTGTTTTTT. Amino acids: CASSPGSFRDTGELFF.

This chain joins TRBV5-1 and TRBJ1-6; a weak D match, TRBD1 (6 bases). Germline V gene lookup returns CDR1 SGHRS and CDR2 YFSETQ. The CDR3 is 13 residues long. Trimming pared 1 base from V and 11 bases from J, leaving 10 bases between. The CDR3 spells CASSLQGRTPLHF. For the CDR3, the DNA is TGCGCCAGCAGCTTGCAGGGGAGAACACCCCTCCACTTT.

The genes are TRBV6-1 and TRBJ1-2, with D unclear. The CDR3 loop spans 12 amino acids. CDR1 MNHNS and CDR2 SASEGT come from the germline V gene. The germline V and J ends were trimmed by 8 bases and 6 bases, with 13 bases remaining between them. For the CDR3, the DNA is TGTGCCAGCGGCTACGGGAGGGATGGCTACACCTTC. Translation: CASGYGRDGYTF.